This T cell receptor beta chain was captured by sequencing in a study of cytomegalovirus exposure and HLA in healthy donors. As regards this clone: What it binds is not known.

This CDR3 is 13 amino acids long. Trimming took 3 bases from V and 4 from J; bases not matched to a gene: 2. From germline, CDR1 is LNHDA and CDR2 SQIVND (reference sequence). Amplification used 60 Vbeta primers and 13 Jbeta primers. The protocol was immunoSEQ multiplex PCR, while the TCRdb copy is restricted to in-frame clones and leaves out a portion. This sample yields some 170,000 clones, of which approximately 80% are seen a single time; roughly 9.7% belongs to the top ten. Study-level points and caveats: In a later analysis, a missense DCLRE1C variant was linked to TCR beta V- and J-gene trimming. On later analysis, the bulk of CMV-associated TCR beta chains appeared to be HLA-restricted.

Donors consisted of healthy bone marrow donors. The sample taken for sequencing was PBMCs. This receptor was taken from a young man in good health and CMV-seropositive. The chain couples TRBV19 to TRBJ1-2; 7 bases align to TRBD1. The CDR3 region is CASSMGTAYGYTF. DNA for the CDR3: TGTGCCAGTAGTATGGGGACAGCCTATGGCTACACCTTC.